Sequencing of this T cell receptor beta chain was carried out in a study of control samples from healthy donors and cancer patients. Method: immunoSEQ multiplex PCR; TCRdb's copy keeps in-frame clones and lacks some. Among 75,000 to 95,000 clones, around nine tenths were seen once, and the ten largest hold about 4%. The sequencing sample was made of blood. This TCR derives from a woman in her late teens or twenties in good health.

The CDR3: CASSDRGGLPDTQYF. Here the CDR3 DNA reads TGCGCCAGCAGTGATCGAGGGGGGCTACCGGATACGCAGTATTTT. V usage is TRBV10-1 and J usage is TRBJ2-3; D may be TRBD1 or TRBD2 (6 bases each). The V gene's germline CDR1 is WNHNN and CDR2 SYGVQD (reference sequence). Trimming cost V 3 bases and J 6 bases, with 16 bases left between them. CDR3 length equals 15 residues.